This is a list of T cell receptor beta chains from one sample in a study of T cells in Graves' hyperthyroidism and ophthalmopathy. TCRdb ran MiXCR on the multiplex PCR reads and lists one entry per CDR3 protein. Here the sample spans some 180,000 distinct CDR3 sequences, approximately 17% being singletons. Sequencing used blood. The receptors were sampled from a woman aged 50 to 60 with Graves' hyperthyroidism. Both conserved end residues are part of each CDR3. D genes are given only for firm matches. Expanded clones are given a class, and other clones once, few, many or no size at all.

DNA: TGTGCCAGCAGCCAAGGATGGGGCAGGGGAGGCAATCAGCCCCAGCATTTT
CDR3: CASSQGWGRGGNQPQHF
size: few
D: NA
V: TRBV3-1
J: TRBJ1-5

DNA: TGTGCCAGCAGCTTAGATCGGAGAGAGACAGGGATAGCAGATACGCAGTATTTT
CDR3: CASSLDRRETGIADTQYF
size: many
D: TRBD1
V: TRBV11-2
J: TRBJ2-3

DNA: TGTGCCAGCAGCCCTTCGAGTCTGAGACCTGAAGCTTTCTTT
CDR3: CASSPSSLRPEAFF
size: NA
D: NA
V: TRBV7-9
J: TRBJ1-1

DNA: TGTGCCAGCAAGAGGTGGGGCACTGAAGCTTTCTTT
CDR3: CASKRWGTEAFF
size: NA
D: NA
V: TRBV6-1
J: TRBJ1-1

DNA: TGTGCCAGCAGTAGGGAGGATACGCAGTATTTT
CDR3: CASSREDTQYF
size: NA
D: NA
V: TRBV28
J: TRBJ2-3

DNA: TGTGCCAGCAACGGTTTCCCTTGGCAGGACCAGAGCTTT
CDR3: CASNGFPWQDQSF
size: few
D: NA
V: TRBV28
J: TRBJ1-6

DNA: TGTGCCAGCAGCTTAATCGGGACAGGGTTCGGTGAGCAGTTCTTC
CDR3: CASSLIGTGFGEQFF
size: NA
D: TRBD1
V: TRBV5-5
J: TRBJ2-1

DNA: TGTGCCAGCAGCCTCCAGGGGGGCAAAAACATTCAGTACTTC
CDR3: CASSLQGGKNIQYF
size: NA
D: NA
V: TRBV14
J: TRBJ2-4

DNA: TGTGCCAGCAGCGTGGCGGGAACCACAGATACGCAGTATTTT
CDR3: CASSVAGTTDTQYF
size: many
D: NA
V: TRBV7-9
J: TRBJ2-3

DNA: TGTGCCAGCAGCTTAGGCCGCAGGGGCGCTGGTGGCTACACCTTC
CDR3: CASSLGRRGAGGYTF
size: many
D: NA
V: TRBV2
J: TRBJ1-2

DNA: TGCAGCGCCCAAGGGGGATTTGGCACAGATACGCAGTATTTT
CDR3: CSAQGGFGTDTQYF
size: many
D: NA
V: TRBV29-1
J: TRBJ2-3

DNA: TGTGCCAGCAGCTTACAGGGGGGTGGGGGGACTAACTATGGCTACACCTTC
CDR3: CASSLQGGGGTNYGYTF
size: NA
D: TRBD1
V: TRBV12-3/TRBV12-4
J: TRBJ1-2

DNA: TGTGCCAGTAGTATACGTGGTTATAATGGCTACACCTTC
CDR3: CASSIRGYNGYTF
size: many
D: NA
V: TRBV19
J: TRBJ1-2

DNA: TGCGCCAGCAGCACTTGGACAGGGGCGAACTACGAGCAGTACTTC
CDR3: CASSTWTGANYEQYF
size: many
D: TRBD1
V: TRBV5-1
J: TRBJ2-7

DNA: TGTGCCAGCAGCTTTGGGGGGGCCCTCTCCTACGAGCAGTACTTC
CDR3: CASSFGGALSYEQYF
size: many
D: NA
V: TRBV7-2
J: TRBJ2-7

DNA: TGTGCCATCAGTGCAGGGGACACTACCTACGAGCAGTACTTC
CDR3: CAISAGDTTYEQYF
size: many
D: NA
V: TRBV10-3
J: TRBJ2-7

DNA: TGTGCCAGCTCACCATTGGGGGGCACAGATACGCAGTATTTT
CDR3: CASSPLGGTDTQYF
size: NA
D: NA
V: TRBV18
J: TRBJ2-3

DNA: TGTGCCAGCAGTGGGCGTGGGGTTGACACTGAAGCTTTCTTT
CDR3: CASSGRGVDTEAFF
size: many
D: NA
V: TRBV6-1
J: TRBJ1-1

DNA: TGTGCCAGCAGCTTGAGGCAGTCAGGTCTGACATTCAACTATGGCTACACCTTC
CDR3: CASSLRQSGLTFNYGYTF
size: NA
D: NA
V: TRBV5-4
J: TRBJ1-2

DNA: TGTGCCAGCAGCCCACTCCCCGATACCTCCTACGAGCAGTACTTC
CDR3: CASSPLPDTSYEQYF
size: many
D: NA
V: TRBV28
J: TRBJ2-7

DNA: TGCAGTGCTGGCCGTGGACGGATCACTGAAGCTTTCTTT
CDR3: CSAGRGRITEAFF
size: many
D: NA
V: TRBV20-1
J: TRBJ1-1

DNA: TGTGCCAGCAGCCAAGATGGTACCTTTGGCGCCGGGGAGCTGTTTTTT
CDR3: CASSQDGTFGAGELFF
size: many
D: NA
V: TRBV3-1
J: TRBJ2-2

DNA: TGTGCCAGCAGGCACAGGGGTGATTCCTACGAGCAGTACTTC
CDR3: CASRHRGDSYEQYF
size: many
D: TRBD1
V: TRBV6-1
J: TRBJ2-7

DNA: TGTGCCAGCACCAGGGGGTATAGCAATCAGCCCCAGCATTTT
CDR3: CASTRGYSNQPQHF
size: few
D: TRBD1
V: TRBV5-6
J: TRBJ1-5

DNA: TGTGCCAGCAGTTCCTTCCCGATAGATGCTTTCTTT
CDR3: CASSSFPIDAFF
size: many
D: NA
V: TRBV6-2/TRBV6-3
J: TRBJ1-1

DNA: TGTGCCAGCAGCTTCGGGACTTCCTCTGGAAACACCATATATTTT
CDR3: CASSFGTSSGNTIYF
size: NA
D: NA
V: TRBV7-2
J: TRBJ1-3

DNA: TGTGCCAGCACCCGGGGAGATACGTACGAGCAGTACTTC
CDR3: CASTRGDTYEQYF
size: NA
D: NA
V: TRBV7-2
J: TRBJ2-7

DNA: TGTGCCAGCAGCAGAGGGACAGGGTCATCACCCCTCCACTTT
CDR3: CASSRGTGSSPLHF
size: many
D: TRBD1
V: TRBV12-3/TRBV12-4
J: TRBJ1-6

DNA: TGTGCCAGCAGCTTAGCTTCTCAGCCCCAGCATTTT
CDR3: CASSLASQPQHF
size: many
D: NA
V: TRBV7-9
J: TRBJ1-5

DNA: TGTGCCAGCAGGCCCTATAAGCGGGGGGAAGCGGGCGAGCAGTACTTC
CDR3: CASRPYKRGEAGEQYF
size: many
D: TRBD2
V: TRBV2
J: TRBJ2-7

DNA: TGCGCCAGCAGCGTCGCGGGGACTCCAGGGACCGGGGAGCTGTTTTTT
CDR3: CASSVAGTPGTGELFF
size: many
D: NA
V: TRBV5-1
J: TRBJ2-2

DNA: TGTGCCAGCTCACCAACGAAGAAAGAGCGGACCAATGAGCAGTTCTTC
CDR3: CASSPTKKERTNEQFF
size: NA
D: NA
V: TRBV18
J: TRBJ2-1

DNA: TGCAGTGCTAGGGGGTCCCTGGACAGGGTGAGGGTCTACAATGAGCAGTTCTTC
CDR3: CSARGSLDRVRVYNEQFF
size: NA
D: TRBD1
V: TRBV20-1
J: TRBJ2-1

DNA: TGTGCCAGCAGCCCTACCGGCGGCCCCTATGGCTACACCTTC
CDR3: CASSPTGGPYGYTF
size: NA
D: NA
V: TRBV5-4
J: TRBJ1-2

DNA: TGCGCCAGCAGCCACCCGACGGAGGGGAAAATGAACACTGAAGCTTTCTTT
CDR3: CASSHPTEGKMNTEAFF
size: many
D: NA
V: TRBV5-1
J: TRBJ1-1

DNA: TGTGCCAGCAGCGCCTGGGCAGGCACAGATACGCAGTATTTT
CDR3: CASSAWAGTDTQYF
size: many
D: NA
V: TRBV5-4
J: TRBJ2-3

DNA: TGTGCCAGCAGCATTGGACTAGCGGGGGGGGGAGAGACCCAGTACTTC
CDR3: CASSIGLAGGGETQYF
size: many
D: TRBD2
V: TRBV13
J: TRBJ2-5

DNA: TGTGCCAGCAGCGTAGAGACCAGCCCCTCTGGAAACACCATATATTTT
CDR3: CASSVETSPSGNTIYF
size: NA
D: NA
V: TRBV9
J: TRBJ1-3

DNA: TGCGCCAGCAGCCAAGCCGAGTCTCCGTCCTACTACGAGCAGTACTTC
CDR3: CASSQAESPSYYEQYF
size: few
D: NA
V: TRBV4-1
J: TRBJ2-7

DNA: TGTGCCAGCAGCTTACCCTCTATTACAGCAAGTGAAGCTTTCTTT
CDR3: CASSLPSITASEAFF
size: many
D: NA
V: TRBV7-8
J: TRBJ1-1

DNA: TGCAGTGTCAGCGGGACAGGCCCACTAAAGGCTGGAAACACCATATATTTT
CDR3: CSVSGTGPLKAGNTIYF
size: NA
D: TRBD1
V: TRBV20-1
J: TRBJ1-3

DNA: TGTGCCAGCAGTAGCGGGTGGCAAGAGACCCAGTACTTC
CDR3: CASSSGWQETQYF
size: many
D: NA
V: TRBV12-3/TRBV12-4
J: TRBJ2-5

DNA: TGTGCCAGCAGCTTCACATTGATAGGGCTAGGGGGCTACACCTTC
CDR3: CASSFTLIGLGGYTF
size: many
D: NA
V: TRBV11-2
J: TRBJ1-2

DNA: TGTGCCAGCAGTGTACTGGGGGCCCAGCCCCAGCATTTT
CDR3: CASSVLGAQPQHF
size: many
D: NA
V: TRBV6-1
J: TRBJ1-5

DNA: TGTGCCAGCAGCCAGTACAGGGGAGTAGGTTCACCCCTCCACTTT
CDR3: CASSQYRGVGSPLHF
size: many
D: TRBD1
V: TRBV4-2
J: TRBJ1-6

DNA: TGTGCCAGCAGGTTAGGTCCCATGAACACTGAAGCTTTCTTT
CDR3: CASRLGPMNTEAFF
size: many
D: NA
V: TRBV28
J: TRBJ1-1

DNA: TGTGCCAGCAGAGAAATCACAGGGAAGGGTGGCTACACCTTC
CDR3: CASREITGKGGYTF
size: many
D: NA
V: TRBV7-9
J: TRBJ1-2

DNA: TGTGCCAGCAGCCCGAGTGGGTTCTACGAGCAGTACTTC
CDR3: CASSPSGFYEQYF
size: many
D: NA
V: TRBV7-9
J: TRBJ2-7

DNA: TGCAGCGTTGAGGGGCTGCAAGAGACCCAGTACTTC
CDR3: CSVEGLQETQYF
size: many
D: NA
V: TRBV29-1
J: TRBJ2-5

DNA: TGTGCCAGCAGCAAATGGACAGGGGACTATGGCTACACCTTC
CDR3: CASSKWTGDYGYTF
size: few
D: TRBD1
V: TRBV3-1
J: TRBJ1-2

DNA: TGTGCCAGCAGTCGGGGACGGGGGCATCAGCCCCAGCATTTT
CDR3: CASSRGRGHQPQHF
size: many
D: NA
V: TRBV6-1
J: TRBJ1-5